One and the same sample provided the 11 T cell receptor beta chains below, sequenced in a study of T-cell reconstitution after alpha-beta-depleted transplantation in children. Researchers prepared the TCRbeta library using unique molecular identifiers, the study reports. Via MiXCR, TCRdb re-called the PCR reads, giving one row per CDR3 protein. Seen here are some 200,000 distinct CDR3 sequences, roughly 7% observed once, and the top ten hold approximately 6%. This specimen was PBMCs, taken before TCRalphabeta/CD19-depleted stem cell transplant. The receptors originated from a boy aged 2 to 10 with acute lymphoblastic leukemia, due to receive a stem cell transplant.

V is TRBV7-9 and J is TRBJ1-1, with a weak D call TRBD1 (6 bases). This CDR3 spans 14 amino acids. V lost 6 bases and J 6 bases, leaving 17 bases between the germline ends. Germline V gene sequence: CDR1 SEHNR, CDR2 FQNEAQ (reference sequence). Here the CDR3 DNA reads TGTGCCAGCAGAGCCGACAGGACAGAGCCTGAAGCTTTCTTT. Amino acid sequence: CASRADRTEPEAFF.

This clonotype was recorded at least ten times. The V gene is TRBV11-2, the J gene TRBJ2-1, with 7 bases that match TRBD2. After removal of 4 bases from V and 13 bases from J, the junction contained 10 bases not matched to a gene. The CDR3 has 13 amino acids. Per the germline V gene, CDR1 is SGHAT and CDR2 is FQNNGV. CDR3 in amino acids: CASSSAMVGLQFF. CDR3 coding DNA: TGTGCCAGCAGCTCAGCCATGGTGGGACTACAGTTCTTC.

This clonotype was counted ten times or more. The gene calls are TRBV6-5 and TRBJ2-1, with a weak D call TRBD2 (5 bases). V shed 4 bases and J shed 6 bases, with 13 bases lying between them. The CDR3 covers 14 residues. Per the germline V gene, CDR1 is MNHEY and CDR2 is SVGAGI. The CDR3 protein is CASSSADGSNEQFF. The CDR3 DNA is TGTGCCAGCAGTTCTGCCGATGGGAGCAATGAGCAGTTCTTC.

This clonotype has a count of ten or more. J is TRBJ2-7 and V is TRBV6-2 or TRBV6-3; TRBD2 matches 13 bases. The CDR3 extends over 15 amino acids. From germline, CDR1 is MNHEY and CDR2 SVGEGT. V shed 2 bases, J shed 2 bases, and the junction held 0 bases outside the gene matches. The CDR3 reads CASSYTSGGAYEQYF. CDR3 sequence (DNA): TGTGCCAGCAGTTACACTAGCGGGGGGGCCTACGAGCAGTACTTC.

This clonotype was seen many times. The chain recombines TRBV19 with TRBJ2-7, with 9 bases identical to TRBD2. Germline-derived CDR1 and CDR2 are LNHDA and SQIVND (reference sequence). After removal of 3 bases from V and 1 base from J, the junction contained 1 base not matched to a gene. The CDR3 runs 14 residues. Here the CDR3 reads CASSMTSGSYEQYF. The CDR3 bases are TGTGCCAGTAGTATGACTAGCGGATCCTACGAGCAGTACTTC.

This chain links TRBV20-1 with TRBJ2-1; TRBD2 might be the D (6 bases). The CDR3 is made up of 15 amino acids. CDR1 and CDR2 from the germline V gene are DFQATT and SNEGSKA (reference sequence). V dropped 5 bases and J dropped 2 bases, with 16 bases sitting between them. DNA for the CDR3: TGCAGTGCTCTACTCGGGACTCGGACCTACAATGAGCAGTTCTTC. This codes for CSALLGTRTYNEQFF.

This clonotype came up many times. The CDR3 reads CASSYPSGQGGGYTF. CDR3 in DNA: TGTGCCAGCAGTTACCCCTCCGGACAGGGAGGCGGCTACACCTTC. V gene TRBV6-6 combines with J gene TRBJ1-2, with TRBD1 matching 8 bases. The CDR3 runs to 15 residues. Per germline, CDR1 MNHNY and CDR2 SVGAGI (reference sequence). V was pared by 2 bases and J by 8 bases, with 10 bases of the junction left unmatched.

This clonotype was seen more than once but under ten times. The genes are TRBV18 and TRBJ2-1; 13 bases fit TRBD2. V lost 6 bases to trimming and J lost 7 bases; unmatched junction nucleotides: 6. The CDR3 extends over 15 amino acids. Germline V gene data show CDR1 as KGHSH and CDR2 as LQKENI. The CDR3 region is CASSPGTSGMNEQFF. CDR3 DNA sequence: TGTGCCAGCTCCCCCGGGACTAGCGGGATGAATGAGCAGTTCTTC.

With respect to this clonotype: With a much larger clone just one base away, this may be a read error. The conserved closing phenylalanine or tryptophan is absent in this CDR3, likely reflecting a read error. The V and J genes are TRBV20-1 and TRBJ2-5; 11 bases are a match to TRBD2. The CDR3 length is 18 residues. CDR1 is DFQATT and CDR2 is SNEGSKA in the germline V gene (reference sequence). Losses at the gene ends were 6 bases for V and 4 bases for J; bases not matched to a gene: 19. DNA for the CDR3: TGCAGTGCCAATAGCATAGATCTAGCGGGAGGCCGGGGAGAGACCCAGTACGTC. Translation gives CSANSIDLAGGRGETQYV.

V usage is TRBV5-1 and J usage is TRBJ2-5; 8 bases are shared with TRBD2. The CDR3 covers 16 residues. J was trimmed by 1 base and V by 2 bases; bases with no gene match: 7. Per germline, CDR1 SGHRS and CDR2 YFSETQ. Written as DNA, the CDR3 is TGCGCCAGCAGCTTTACGGGAGGGCCGGCCCAAGAGACCCAGTACTTC. Its translation is CASSFTGGPAQETQYF.

This clonotype was seen once. This chain links TRBV7-9 with TRBJ2-2, with 8 nucleotides matching TRBD2. CDR1 is SEHNR, CDR2 FQNEAQ, per germline (reference sequence). This CDR3 contains 17 residues. V trimming: 4 bases; J trimming: 3 bases; junction bases outside the gene matches: 10. The CDR3 sequence is CASSSTTGGGDTGELFF. CDR3 DNA: TGTGCCAGCAGCTCCACTACGGGAGGGGGAGACACCGGGGAGCTGTTTTTT. Complete variable domain (other parts from reference TRBV7-9 and TRBJ2-2): DTGVSQNPRHKITKRGQNVTFRCDPISEHNRLYWYRQTLGQGPEFLTYFQNEAQLEKSRLLSDRFSAERPKGSFSTLEIQRTEQGDSAMYLCASSSTTGGGDTGELFFGEGSRLTVL.